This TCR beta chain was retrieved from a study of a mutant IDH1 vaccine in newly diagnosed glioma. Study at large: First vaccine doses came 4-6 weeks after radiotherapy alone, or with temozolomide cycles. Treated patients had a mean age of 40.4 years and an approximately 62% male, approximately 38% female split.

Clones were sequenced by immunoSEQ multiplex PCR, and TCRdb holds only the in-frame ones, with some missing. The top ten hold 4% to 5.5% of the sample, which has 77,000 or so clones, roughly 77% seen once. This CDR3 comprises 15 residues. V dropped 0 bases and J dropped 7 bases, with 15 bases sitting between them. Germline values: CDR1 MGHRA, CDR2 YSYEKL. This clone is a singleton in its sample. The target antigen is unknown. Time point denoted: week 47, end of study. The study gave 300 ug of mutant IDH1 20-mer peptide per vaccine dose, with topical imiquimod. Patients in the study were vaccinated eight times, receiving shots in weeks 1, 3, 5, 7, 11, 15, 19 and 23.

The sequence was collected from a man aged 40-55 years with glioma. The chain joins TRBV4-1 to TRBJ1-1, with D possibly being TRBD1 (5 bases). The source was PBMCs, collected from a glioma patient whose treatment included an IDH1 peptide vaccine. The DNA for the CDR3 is TGCGCCAGCAGCCAAGACAGGGCGTTTAGCAGTGAAGCTTTCTTT. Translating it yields CASSQDRAFSSEAFF.